The 14 T cell receptor beta chains below come from one sample, sequenced in a study of cytomegalovirus exposure and HLA in healthy donors. PCR employed 60 Vbeta and 13 Jbeta primers. TCRdb's table, derived via immunoSEQ multiplex PCR, lists solely in-frame clones and lacks some. The sample lists about 95,000 clones, 60% to 85% occurring once. The sample comprised PBMCs. The receptors come from a man aged 30 to 45 in good health and CMV-seropositive.

The chain links TRBV7-3 to TRBJ2-1; the match to TRBD2 covers 12 bases. V trimming: 2 bases; J trimming: 7 bases; junction bases outside the gene matches: 3. The germline gives CDR1 SGHTA, CDR2 FQGTGA. The CDR3 has 15 residues. This CDR3 is CASSLLAGGPNEQFF. The CDR3 DNA is TGTGCCAGCAGCTTACTAGCGGGAGGGCCGAATGAGCAGTTCTTC.

The V call is TRBV6-5, the J call TRBJ1-3; possibly TRBD1 for D (6 bases). Germline V CDR1 and CDR2: MNHEY, SVGAGI. CDR3 length equals 15 residues. Trimming removed 6 bases at V and 0 bases at J, with 12 bases between. The CDR3 here is CASRSTGSSGNTIYF. The CDR3 coding sequence is TGTGCCAGCAGGTCAACAGGGAGCTCTGGAAACACCATATATTTT.

The rearrangement links TRBV28 to TRBJ1-3; tentative D call: TRBD1 (6 bases). This CDR3 region has 18 residues. Trimming took 1 base from V and 4 from J, leaving 20 bases between them. Germline values: CDR1 MDHEN, CDR2 SYDVKM. The CDR3 bases are TGTGCCAGCAGTTTATTCCAGGGAGCAGGGGTGCGGGGAAACACCATATATTTT. Amino acids: CASSLFQGAGVRGNTIYF.

The V call is TRBV5-1, the J call TRBJ1-1; 7 bases line up with TRBD1. The CDR3 extends over 14 amino acids. Looked up from germline, CDR1 is SGHRS and CDR2 is YFSETQ. After removal of 2 bases from V and 5 bases from J, the junction contained 6 bases not matched to a gene. CDR3 DNA sequence: TGCGCCAGCAGCTTTACAGGGGCAGAAACTGAAGCTTTCTTT. Protein sequence: CASSFTGAETEAFF.

This chain uses TRBV18 with TRBJ2-6; TRBD2 might be the D (5 bases). V was clipped by 2 bases and J by 0 bases, with 5 bases between them. CDR1 KGHSH and CDR2 LQKENI come from the germline V gene. The CDR3 consists of 15 residues. Here the CDR3 reads CASSPGSSGANVLTF. The DNA of the CDR3 is TGTGCCAGCTCACCAGGGAGCTCTGGGGCCAACGTCCTGACTTTC.

The rearrangement uses TRBV21-1 and TRBJ2-1; TRBD1, the table's D call, lacks a check against the DNA. TRBV21-1 is a known pseudogene. This CDR3 has 17 residues. CDR3 in DNA: TGTGCCAGCAGCTTGGCGACCCGGGACAACCTCTACAATGAGCAGTTCTTC. It is translated as CASSLATRDNLYNEQFF.

This chain uses TRBV5-5 with TRBJ2-5, with 7 bases aligning to TRBD2. The CDR3 loop spans 16 amino acids. Per the germline V gene, CDR1 is SGHKS and CDR2 is YYEKEE (reference sequence). Unmatched junction bases numbered 13, after V lost 3 bases and J lost 5 bases. The CDR3 sequence is CASSSVKGGPGETQYF. The CDR3 DNA reads TGTGCCAGCAGCTCCGTGAAGGGAGGGCCGGGTGAGACCCAGTACTTC.

The V call is TRBV11-2, the J call TRBJ1-1; 8 bases match TRBD1. CDR1 is SGHAT, CDR2 FQNNGV, per germline. This CDR3 is built from 16 residues. With V trimmed by 1 base and J by 0 bases, 4 bases remained unmatched. This CDR3 reads CASSLVGTGMNTEAFF. The CDR3 nucleotides read TGTGCCAGCAGCTTAGTGGGGACAGGAATGAACACTGAAGCTTTCTTT.

The chain couples TRBV9 to TRBJ2-5; TRBD2 matches at 7 bases. CDR3 length equals 15 residues. The germline CDR1 and CDR2 sequences are SGDLS and YYNGEE. The trim removed 0 bases at V and 5 bases at J, leaving 7 bases unmatched. The CDR3 region has the DNA TGTGCCAGCAGCGTAGGGGGAGGGCAGGTGGAGACCCAGTACTTC. Its protein is CASSVGGGQVETQYF.

The chain couples TRBV6-7 to TRBJ2-2, with TRBD1 matching 11 bases. TRBV6-7 is known as an ORF, though its function is uncertain. With V trimmed by 2 bases and J by 6 bases, 2 bases remained unmatched. CDR3 length equals 15 residues. DNA of the CDR3: TGTGCCAGCAGTTACGGGGACAGGGGGGCCGGGGAGCTGTTTTTT. This gives the protein CASSYGDRGAGELFF.

The chain combines TRBV6-5 with TRBJ2-5, with 7 bases that match TRBD1. The V gene's germline CDR1 is MNHEY and CDR2 SVGAGI. Trimming removed 2 bases from V and 2 bases from J; junction bases left unmatched: 8. The CDR3 is 16 amino acids. CDR3 region: CASSYANRDRQETQYF. DNA for the CDR3: TGTGCCAGCAGTTACGCGAACCGGGACAGACAAGAGACCCAGTACTTC.

Worth noting for this clone: The sample has other DNA sequences that encode this CDR3 too. The chain has TRBV5-4 and TRBJ1-5, with TRBD1 as a possible D gene (6 bases). Germline CDR1 and CDR2: SGHNT and YYREEE (reference sequence). The CDR3 runs 14 residues. Trimming pared 2 bases from V and 0 bases from J, leaving 6 bases between. The CDR3 protein is CASSLQGSNQPQHF. The CDR3 DNA follows: TGTGCCAGCAGCTTACAGGGTAGCAATCAGCCCCAGCATTTT.

V gene TRBV6-5 combines with J gene TRBJ2-1; tentatively, D is TRBD2 (6 bases). The germline V gene encodes CDR1 MNHEY and CDR2 SVGAGI. The V and J ends lost 2 bases and 7 bases respectively, with 18 bases between them. This CDR3 spans 16 amino acids. CDR3 sequence (DNA): TGTGCCAGCAGTTACGAGGGTATCGGGAGAGGGAATGAGCAGTTCTTC. Translating it yields CASSYEGIGRGNEQFF.

This chain uses TRBV30 with TRBJ2-2; D remains unclear. Trimming cost V 0 bases and J 2 bases, with 7 bases left between them. CDR1 is GTSNPN and CDR2 is SVGIG in the germline V gene (reference sequence). There are 14 residues in the CDR3. The CDR3 loop is CAWSVLHNTGELFF. The CDR3 region has the DNA TGTGCCTGGAGTGTACTACATAACACCGGGGAGCTGTTTTTT.